These 10 T cell receptor beta chains came from one sample sequenced in a study of beta chain features in type 1 diabetes. Isolated RNA was reverse transcribed in full, so expressed TCRB transcripts were sequenced. Profiled with immunoSEQ multiplex PCR; TCRdb holds only in-frame clones, not every one. The sample lists 240,000 or so clones, roughly 70% occurring once. Material for sequencing was naive CD4+ T cells from blood. Source of these receptors: a man between 25 and 39 years old in good health.

V gene TRBV30 combines with J gene TRBJ1-1; D unclear. The V gene's germline CDR1 is GTSNPN and CDR2 SVGIG (reference sequence). Trimming took off 2 bases at V and 4 bases at J, with 17 bases between the two ends. There are 15 residues in the CDR3. CDR3 residues: CAWSPADLRSTEAFF. The CDR3 DNA reads as TGTGCCTGGAGTCCGGCCGATTTGCGTAGCACTGAAGCTTTCTTT.

V and J are TRBV4-2 and TRBJ1-2; D remains unclear. V was cut by 3 bases and J by 8 bases, with 16 bases left in between. The CDR3 is made up of 14 amino acids. In germline, CDR1 is LGHNA, CDR2 YNFKEQ. CDR3 in DNA: TGTGCCAGCAGCCACCCCTCCAGGCCGGGGGGCTACACCTTC. Its translation: CASSHPSRPGGYTF.

This chain links TRBV29-1 with TRBJ2-1, with TRBD1 matching 9 bases. This CDR3 spans 15 amino acids. Trimming removed 0 bases from V and 3 bases from J; junction bases left unmatched: 3. In germline, CDR1 is SQVTM, CDR2 ANQGSEA. The CDR3 protein is CSVEDQDRGYNEQFF. CDR3 bases: TGCAGCGTTGAAGATCAGGACAGGGGCTACAATGAGCAGTTCTTC.

In DNA, the CDR3 is TGTGCCAGCAGCTTGGGGCCGGACAACACTGAAGCTTTCTTT. Its protein product is CASSLGPDNTEAFF. V gene TRBV5-4 combines with J gene TRBJ1-1; no firm D call. Between the trimmed V and J ends, which lost 0 bases and 2 bases, there was a span of 8 bases. Germline CDR1 is SGHNT and CDR2 is YYREEE (reference sequence). This CDR3 region has 14 residues.

This clone turned up a few times. V is TRBV18 and J is TRBJ1-1; no clear D gene. The CDR3 has 17 residues. V was shortened by 0 bases and J by 1 base, with 15 bases between the two germline ends. In germline, CDR1 is KGHSH, CDR2 LQKENI. CDR3 nucleotides: TGTGCCAGCTCACCACCGAATATTGTAGGGAGGAACACTGAAGCTTTCTTT. Translating it yields CASSPPNIVGRNTEAFF. Variable domain in full (rest from reference TRBV18 and TRBJ1-1): NAGVMQNPRHLVRRRGQEARLRCSPMKGHSHVYWYRQLPEEGLKFMVYLQKENIIDESGMPKERFSAEFPKEGPSILRIQQVVRGDSAAYFCASSPPNIVGRNTEAFFGQGTRLTVV.

This clone was observed a single time. The chain couples TRBV7-2 to TRBJ1-5; a possible D gene is TRBD1 (5 bases). The CDR3 loop spans 14 amino acids. Per germline, CDR1 SGHTA and CDR2 FQGNSA. V was cut by 5 bases and J by 4 bases, with 12 bases left in between. Here the CDR3 DNA reads TGTGCCAGCAGCCCCCCCCCAGGGAATCAGCCCCAGCATTTT. Translation: CASSPPPGNQPQHF.

This rearrangement joins TRBV7-2 to TRBJ2-1; TRBD1 agrees at 9 bases. This CDR3 is 15 amino acids long. With 4 bases clipped from V and 4 bases from J, the junction kept 5 bases outside the gene matches. The germline V gene has CDR1 SGHTA and CDR2 FQGNSA. This chain's CDR3 is CASSSTGGLYNEQFF. In DNA form, the CDR3 reads TGTGCCAGCAGCTCAACAGGGGGCTTGTACAATGAGCAGTTCTTC.

This sequence joins TRBV5-1 and TRBJ2-5, with TRBD1 matching 9 bases. The CDR3 consists of 16 residues. Germline V gene data show CDR1 as SGHRS and CDR2 as YFSETQ. After removal of 4 bases from V and 3 bases from J, the junction contained 10 bases not matched to a gene. The CDR3 loop reads CASSRQPGQGKETQYF. CDR3 in DNA: TGCGCCAGCAGCAGACAACCGGGACAGGGTAAAGAGACCCAGTACTTC.

V gene TRBV30 combines with J gene TRBJ2-2; perhaps D is TRBD1 or TRBD2 (5 bases each). Germline V gives CDR1 GTSNPN, CDR2 SVGIG (reference sequence). V was pared by 7 bases and J by 4 bases, with 16 bases between. CDR3 length: 14 amino acids. For the CDR3, the DNA is TGTGCCTTCAAGGGACCCTGGGTCACCGGGGAGCTGTTTTTT. Translation gives CAFKGPWVTGELFF.

The chain joins TRBV5-1 to TRBJ2-3, with D perhaps assigned TRBD1 or TRBD2 (5 bases each). The CDR3 consists of 14 residues. Germline V CDR1 and CDR2: SGHRS, YFSETQ. V was cut by 4 bases and J by 0 bases, with 9 bases left in between. The CDR3 region is CASSIGASTDTQYF. DNA for the CDR3: TGCGCCAGCAGCATCGGGGCAAGCACAGATACGCAGTATTTT.